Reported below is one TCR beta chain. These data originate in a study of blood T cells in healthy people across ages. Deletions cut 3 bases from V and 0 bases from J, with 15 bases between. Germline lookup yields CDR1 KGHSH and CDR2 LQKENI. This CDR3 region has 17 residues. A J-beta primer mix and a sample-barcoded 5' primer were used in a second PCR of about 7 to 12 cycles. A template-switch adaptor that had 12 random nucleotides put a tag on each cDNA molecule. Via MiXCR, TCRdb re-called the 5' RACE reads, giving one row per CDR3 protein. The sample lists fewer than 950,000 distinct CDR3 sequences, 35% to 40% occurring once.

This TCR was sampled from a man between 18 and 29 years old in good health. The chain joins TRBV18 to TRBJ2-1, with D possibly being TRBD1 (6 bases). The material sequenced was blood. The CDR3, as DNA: TGTGCCAGCTCACCTAGACAGGACACGAGCTCCTACAATGAGCAGTTCTTC. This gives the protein CASSPRQDTSSYNEQFF.